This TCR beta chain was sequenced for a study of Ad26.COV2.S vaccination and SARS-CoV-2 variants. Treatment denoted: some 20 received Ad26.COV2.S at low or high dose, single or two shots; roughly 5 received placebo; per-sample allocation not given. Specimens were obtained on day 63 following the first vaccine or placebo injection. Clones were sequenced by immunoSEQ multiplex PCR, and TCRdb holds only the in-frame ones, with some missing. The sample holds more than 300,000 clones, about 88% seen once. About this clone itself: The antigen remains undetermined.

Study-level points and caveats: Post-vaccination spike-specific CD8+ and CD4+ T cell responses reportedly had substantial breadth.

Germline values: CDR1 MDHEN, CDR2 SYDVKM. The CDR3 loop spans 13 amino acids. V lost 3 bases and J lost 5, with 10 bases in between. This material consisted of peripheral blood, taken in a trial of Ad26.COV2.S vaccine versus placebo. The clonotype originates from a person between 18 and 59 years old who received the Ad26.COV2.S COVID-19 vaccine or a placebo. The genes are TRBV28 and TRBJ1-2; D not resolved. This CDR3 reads CASSFGTQYGYTF. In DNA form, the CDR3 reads TGTGCCAGCAGTTTTGGCACGCAGTATGGCTACACCTTC.